What follows describes a single T cell receptor (beta chain). This sample is part of a study of T cell responses to AZD1222 COVID-19 vaccine. Trimming removed 4 bases from V and 1 base from J, with 4 bases in between. This CDR3 region has 12 residues. Repertoires were generated with immunoSEQ multiplex PCR, while TCRdb's copy carries only in-frame clones and drops some. Counted here are roughly 80,000 clones, 90% occurring once; the ten biggest clones make up roughly 1.4%. The gene calls are TRBV12-3 or TRBV12-4 and TRBJ1-2; D remains unclear. The sequencing used peripheral blood, collected 28 days after the second AZD1222 dose. This sequence originates from an adult who received the AZD1222 COVID-19 vaccine. The DNA for the CDR3 is TGTGCCAGCAGTTCGAATAACTATGGCTACACCTTC. Its translation is CASSSNNYGYTF.